Shown below are 3 T cell receptor beta chains from a single sample sequenced in a study of T-cell memory formation after mild COVID-19. In TCRdb, the 5' RACE reads were re-called with MiXCR into one record per CDR3 protein. The sample consists of over 400,000 distinct CDR3 sequences, more than 20% of them appearing once. Sequences were obtained from PBMCs or a T cell subset sorted from them (not recorded which). Every receptor here comes from an adult woman who had mild COVID-19 (a few samples of this study predate the infection). Cell type and time point are not known.

This clonotype was found a few times. A junction end diverges from the germline sequence, so it may reflect a read error. CDR3 nucleotide sequence: TGTGCTAGCAGCTTAGGGCCAGAGGGTAGTTGGGAGACCCAGTACTTC. Translated: CASSLGPEGSWETQYF. This chain joins TRBV7-7 and TRBJ2-5; D is possibly TRBD2 (5 bases). The CDR3 extends over 16 amino acids. Per the germline V gene, CDR1 is SSHAT and CDR2 is FNYEAQ (reference sequence).

On this clonotype: Mismatch with germline at one junction end may stem from a read error. V is TRBV12-3 or TRBV12-4 and J is TRBJ1-5, with D unresolved. CDR3 length equals 12 residues. CDR3 residues: CASSTLNHPQHF. CDR3 sequence (DNA): TGTGCCAGCAGCACCCTTAATCATCCCCAGCATTTT.

The V and J genes are TRBV15 and TRBJ1-3; TRBD1 might be the D (6 bases). The V and J ends lost 1 base and 8 bases respectively, with 15 bases between them. Looked up from germline, CDR1 is LNHNV and CDR2 is YYDKDF (reference sequence). The CDR3 has 15 residues. CDR3 bases: TGTGCCACCAGCAGAGCAGGGGCTTCCTGGGACACCATATATTTT. Amino acids: CATSRAGASWDTIYF.